Sequencing of this T cell receptor beta chain was carried out in a study of identical twins. Healthy Caucasians, and only they, were the donors. Germline-derived CDR1 and CDR2 are MGHRA and YSYEKL. V was shortened by 1 base and J by 3 bases, with 19 bases between the two germline ends. The CDR3 is 17 residues long. Template switching added a universal primer site, and cDNA bore unique molecular identifiers. TCRdb called the 5' RACE reads again in MiXCR, with one record for every CDR3 protein. The sample includes 1.5 million to 2 million distinct CDR3 sequences, around 33% of them seen just once. This clonotype turned up a few times. Its antigen is still unknown. Study-wide results and caveats: Fewer insertions were carried by abundant cord blood beta clonotypes, but none was seen in memory repertoires.

This clonotype was sampled from a newborn girl in good health. This sequence joins TRBV4-1 and TRBJ2-7; D possibly uses TRBD1 or TRBD2 (5 bases each). Material for sequencing was cord blood. In nucleotides, the CDR3 is TGCGCCAGCAGCCAAGCAGCTGGCTGGGACCAACGCTACGAGCAGTACTTC. This sequence encodes CASSQAAGWDQRYEQYF.